Following are 11 T cell receptor beta chains from one sample sequenced in a study of post-analysis software for immune sequencing data. Notes on the study in general: There were a few TRBV segments more frequent in patients than controls, and TRBV5-6, TRBV5-1 and TRBV20-1 were among them.

Unique molecular identifiers were carried by the TCR beta cDNA libraries. MiXCR, run by TCRdb on the PCR reads, gives a single entry per CDR3 protein. The data hold over 150,000 distinct CDR3 sequences, with 25% to 35% observed a single time. No antigens are known for them. Material: blood. All receptors come from a girl aged 10-17 years with multiple sclerosis.

V and J are TRBV27 and TRBJ1-4; no reliable D call. The germline gives CDR1 MNHEY, CDR2 SMNVEV (reference sequence). The CDR3 sequence is 14 residues long. V was trimmed by 4 bases and J by 6 bases, leaving 12 bases between them. CDR3 in amino acids: CASSSLRGDEKLFF. CDR3 DNA sequence: TGTGCCAGCAGTTCATTGAGAGGCGATGAAAAACTGTTTTTT.

A single count supports this clonotype. Being one base from a much bigger clone, this may be a read error. J is TRBJ2-3 and V is TRBV4-1, with 8 bases lining up with TRBD1. The germline CDR1 and CDR2 sequences are MGHRA and YSYEKL. This CDR3 has 16 residues. CDR3 coding DNA: TGCGCCAGCGGCCACAGACCGGGACAGGGCACAGATACGCAGTATTTT. It encodes CASGHRPGQGTDTQYF.

This clonotype was counted only a few times. A much larger clone is a single base away; this may be a read error. The V gene is TRBV12-3 or TRBV12-4, the J gene TRBJ2-1, with D unclear. The CDR3 has 11 amino acids. CDR3 sequence reads: CASSIDNEPFF. The CDR3 nucleotides read TGTGCCAGCAGCATAGACAATGAGCCGTTCTTC.

Remarks on this clonotype: A junction boundary mismatches the germline segment, possibly from a read error. J is TRBJ1-1 and V is TRBV29-1, with D possibly matching TRBD1 (6 bases). In germline, CDR1 is SQVTM, CDR2 ANQGSEA. The CDR3 is 15 residues long. This chain's CDR3 is CGVVLRGAGDTEAFF. DNA of the CDR3: TGCGGCGTTGTCTTGCGAGGGGCAGGGGATACTGAAGCTTTCTTT.

Many counts were recorded for this clonotype. The chain links TRBV20-1 to TRBJ2-5; tentative D call: TRBD2 (6 bases). There are 13 residues in the CDR3. CDR1 and CDR2 from the germline V gene are DFQATT and SNEGSKA (reference sequence). Trimming shortened V by 7 bases and J by 4 bases, and 16 bases separated the two germline ends. The CDR3 DNA reads TGCAGTGTTATCGCGGGGTCGGGAGAGACCCAGTACTTC. Translating it yields CSVIAGSGETQYF.

This clonotype was seen more than once but under ten times. The chain is built from TRBV4-1 and TRBJ1-2; TRBD1 is a possible D gene (6 bases). Germline CDR1 and CDR2: MGHRA and YSYEKL. Trimming took 1 base from V and 7 from J, leaving 13 bases between them. This CDR3 comprises 14 residues. This CDR3 is CASSQGGGPTGYTF. CDR3 in DNA: TGCGCCAGCAGCCAAGGGGGGGGCCCTACTGGCTACACCTTC.

The chain uses TRBV5-6 and TRBJ2-7; 9 nucleotides align to TRBD1. V gave up 3 bases and J gave up 4 bases; unmatched junction bases: 14. The CDR3 is 17 residues long. Germline lookup yields CDR1 SGHDT and CDR2 YYEEEE. CDR3 protein: CASSSSGQGRLSYEQYF. CDR3 coding DNA: TGTGCCAGCAGCTCGAGTGGACAGGGGCGATTATCATACGAGCAGTACTTC.

This chain connects TRBV2 to TRBJ2-1; 9 bases line up with TRBD1. Germline assignment: CDR1 SNHLY and CDR2 FYNNEI. V lost 8 bases to trimming and J lost 4 bases; unmatched junction nucleotides: 3. CDR3 length: 13 residues. The CDR3 DNA sequence: TGTGCCAGCGGGGGACAGGGTTACAATGAGCAGTTCTTC. Translating it yields CASGGQGYNEQFF.

This clonotype occurred a few times. The chain is built from TRBV5-1 and TRBJ2-7; the D gene is possibly TRBD2 (6 bases). Germline CDR1 SGHRS, CDR2 YFSETQ. The CDR3 is 13 amino acids. Trimming shortened V by 3 bases and J by 7 bases, and 14 bases separated the two germline ends. CDR3 sequence (DNA): TGCGCCAGCAGCTCGGAATGGAGGGGAGAGCAGTACTTC. Its translation is CASSSEWRGEQYF.

Points on this clonotype: A much larger clonotype is one base distant, so this may be a read error. The rearrangement links TRBV7-9 to TRBJ2-4; 7 bases align to TRBD2. The CDR3 length is 17 residues. The V and J ends lost 5 bases and 1 base, in that order; junction bases with no gene match: 11. Germline V gene sequence: CDR1 SEHNR, CDR2 FQNEAQ (reference sequence). CDR3 nucleotides: TGTGCCAGCAGCCCACCAAGACGGGGGGAGGCCAAAAACATTCAGTACTTC. Protein: CASSPPRRGEAKNIQYF.

This clonotype was picked up a small number of times. The chain joins TRBV29-1 to TRBJ1-4; 7 bases map to TRBD1. With 6 bases clipped from V and 4 bases from J, the junction kept 11 bases outside the gene matches. The CDR3 contains 15 residues. Germline loops: CDR1 SQVTM, CDR2 ANQGSEA. The chain's CDR3 is CSVASGTVLNEKLFF. Here the CDR3 DNA reads TGCAGCGTCGCGTCAGGGACAGTACTTAATGAAAAACTGTTTTTT.